The 5 T cell receptor beta chains below come from one sample, sequenced in a study of T cells after yellow fever vaccination. A single record per CDR3 protein comes from TCRdb applying MiXCR to the 5' RACE reads. This sample carries 300,000 to 350,000 distinct CDR3 sequences, 3% to 4.5% of them seen once, and the ten largest clones take around 24%. The specimen was PBMCs, collected 5 days after the yellow fever booster vaccination. The receptors stem from a man younger than 35 who received the YFV17D yellow fever vaccine.

This clonotype was seen repeatedly, ten times or more. The chain carries TRBV11-2 and TRBJ1-5, with 7 bases aligning to TRBD1. Trimming removed 5 bases from V and 4 bases from J; junction bases left unmatched: 17. The length of the CDR3 is 18 residues. Per the germline V gene, CDR1 is SGHAT and CDR2 is FQNNGV. CDR3: CASSRPILKTGWNQPQHF. CDR3 sequence (DNA): TGTGCCAGCAGCCGACCGATATTGAAGACAGGGTGGAATCAGCCCCAGCATTTT.

This clonotype appeared a few times. The rearrangement links TRBV6-6 to TRBJ2-4; 10 nucleotides agree with TRBD2. The germline V gene encodes CDR1 MNHNY and CDR2 SVGAGI (reference sequence). V dropped 2 bases and J dropped 3; count of bases not matched to a gene: 19. The CDR3 is 21 residues long. The CDR3 nucleotides are TGTGCCAGCAGTTACGATAAGGGGAAGACTAGCGGGCGATATGTCAAAAACATTCAGTACTTC. Protein product: CASSYDKGKTSGRYVKNIQYF.

Only a few counts were recorded for this clonotype. The rearrangement uses TRBV7-2 and TRBJ1-2; tentatively, D is TRBD1 (5 bases). V lost 2 bases, J lost 2 bases, and 18 bases lay in between. Per germline, CDR1 SGHTA and CDR2 FQGNSA. The CDR3 has 17 amino acids. In nucleotides, the CDR3 is TGTGCCAGCAGCTTATTTTTTTCCGCAGGACAAAACTATGGCTACACCTTC. Amino acids: CASSLFFSAGQNYGYTF.

This clonotype was seen at least ten times. The rearrangement links TRBV7-2 to TRBJ2-1; 8 positions match TRBD2. The CDR3 runs 16 residues. CDR1 SGHTA and CDR2 FQGNSA come from the germline V gene. V lost 5 bases, J lost 6 bases, and 12 bases stayed unmatched. In DNA, the CDR3 is TGTGCCAGCAGCCTTTTCGGGGGGGCGGAACTCAATGAGCAGTTCTTC. It translates to CASSLFGGAELNEQFF.

This clonotype was seen many times. CDR3 in DNA: TGCGCCAGCAGCCAAGGGGTAGGGGGAGGCGGGGAGCTGTTTTTT. It is translated as CASSQGVGGGGELFF. This chain links TRBV4-1 with TRBJ2-2; the D call may be TRBD1 or TRBD2 (6 bases each). V dropped 1 base and J dropped 7 bases, with 13 bases sitting between them. Germline CDR1 reads MGHRA; CDR2 reads YSYEKL. The CDR3 totals 15 residues.